This TCR beta chain was obtained from a study of monozygotic twins with inflammatory bowel disease. Findings and caveats of the study: Diversity of TCRbeta measured by inverse Simpson was lower in IBD patients than in healthy co-twins.

After re-calling the 5' RACE reads, TCRdb lists one entry per CDR3 protein, DNA absent. The data show under 130,000 distinct CDR3 sequences, and the top ten clones hold approximately 1.8%. CDR1 KGHSH and CDR2 LQKENI come from the germline V gene. The CDR3 consists of 18 residues. A remark on this clonotype: The antigen remains undetermined.

The sequenced sample was blood. V usage is TRBV18 and J usage is TRBJ1-4; the TCRdb D gene call, TRBD1, has no DNA to confirm it. This sequence originates from a human donor with ulcerative colitis or Crohn's disease, or a healthy co-twin of an affected twin (not recorded which). CDR3 sequence: CASSPPTFTGGGGEKLFF.